Each of the 2 T cell receptor beta chains below was sequenced from the same sample in a study of somatic mutations in cytotoxic T cells in rheumatoid arthritis (dated by TCRdb to the late 2010s). The library was built by means of the immunoSEQ multiplex PCR assay. Sourced from immuneACCESS, this table was stored by TCRdb with only in-frame sequences that have V and J called. A share of the clones is absent; for the studies checked, an unresolved V gene accounts for under half, and the remainder has no known explanation. In all, the sample holds some 16,000 clones, and about 80% of those were seen once. The ten largest clonotypes hold around 4.8% of the sample. Sequenced sample: CD8+ T cells sorted from blood. The source of these receptors is an adult with rheumatoid arthritis.

The genes are TRBV11-2 and TRBJ1-2; 7 nucleotides line up with TRBD1. This CDR3 spans 14 amino acids. Unmatched junction bases numbered 5, after V lost 1 base and J lost 6 bases. Germline V gene sequence: CDR1 SGHAT, CDR2 FQNNGV. The CDR3 nucleotides are TGTGCCAGCAGCTTAGGAACAGGGGCGCATGGCTACACCTTC. Translating gives CASSLGTGAHGYTF.

The J gene is TRBJ1-5, the V gene TRBV4-1, with D unresolved. The CDR3 runs to 13 residues. Trimming removed 4 bases at V and 3 bases at J, with 7 bases between. In germline, CDR1 is MGHRA, CDR2 YSYEKL. The CDR3 sequence: CASSRTPNQPQHF. The CDR3, as DNA: TGCGCCAGCAGCCGAACCCCCAATCAGCCCCAGCATTTT.